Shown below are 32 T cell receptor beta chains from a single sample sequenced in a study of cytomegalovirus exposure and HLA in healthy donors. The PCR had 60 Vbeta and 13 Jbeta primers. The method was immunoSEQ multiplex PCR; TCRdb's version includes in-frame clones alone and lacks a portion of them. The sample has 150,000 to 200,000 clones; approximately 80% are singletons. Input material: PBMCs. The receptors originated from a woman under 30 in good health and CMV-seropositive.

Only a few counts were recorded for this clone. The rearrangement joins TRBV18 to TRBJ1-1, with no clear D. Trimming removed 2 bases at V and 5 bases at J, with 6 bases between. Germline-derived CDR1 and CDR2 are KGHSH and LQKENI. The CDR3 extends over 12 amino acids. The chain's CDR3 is CASSPAETEAFF. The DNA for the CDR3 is TGTGCCAGCTCACCAGCGGAGACTGAAGCTTTCTTT.

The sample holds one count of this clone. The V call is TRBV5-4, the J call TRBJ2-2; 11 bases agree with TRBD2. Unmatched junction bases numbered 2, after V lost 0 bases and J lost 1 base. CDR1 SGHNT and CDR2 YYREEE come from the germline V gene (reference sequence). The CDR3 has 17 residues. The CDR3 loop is CASSLVLAGGNTGELFF. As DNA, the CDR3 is TGTGCCAGCAGCTTGGTCCTAGCGGGGGGGAACACCGGGGAGCTGTTTTTT.

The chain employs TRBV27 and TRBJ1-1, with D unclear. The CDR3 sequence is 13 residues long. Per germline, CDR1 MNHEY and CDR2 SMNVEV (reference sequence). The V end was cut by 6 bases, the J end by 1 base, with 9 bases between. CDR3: CASSPTPNTEAFF. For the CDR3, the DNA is TGTGCCAGCAGCCCGACACCGAACACTGAAGCTTTCTTT.

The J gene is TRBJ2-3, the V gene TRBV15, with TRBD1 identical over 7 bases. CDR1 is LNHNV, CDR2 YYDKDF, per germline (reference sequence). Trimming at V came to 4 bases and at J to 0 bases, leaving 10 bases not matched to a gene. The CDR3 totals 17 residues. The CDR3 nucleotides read TGTGCCACCAGCAAAGGACAGGCTAGATCTAGCACAGATACGCAGTATTTT. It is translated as CATSKGQARSSTDTQYF. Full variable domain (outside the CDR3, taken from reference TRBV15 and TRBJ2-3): DAMVIQNPRYQVTQFGKPVTLSCSQTLNHNVMYWYQQKSSQAPKLLFHYYDKDFNNEADTPDNFQSRRPNTSFCFLDIRSPGLGDTAMYLCATSKGQARSSTDTQYFGPGTRLTVL.

The CDR3 protein is CASLRDRDTEAFF. As DNA, the CDR3 is TGTGCCAGCCTCCGGGACAGGGACACTGAAGCTTTCTTT. This rearrangement joins TRBV6-5 to TRBJ1-1, with 9 positions matching TRBD1. The V gene's germline CDR1 is MNHEY and CDR2 SVGAGI. V dropped 8 bases and J dropped 3; count of bases not matched to a gene: 4. The CDR3 extends over 13 amino acids.

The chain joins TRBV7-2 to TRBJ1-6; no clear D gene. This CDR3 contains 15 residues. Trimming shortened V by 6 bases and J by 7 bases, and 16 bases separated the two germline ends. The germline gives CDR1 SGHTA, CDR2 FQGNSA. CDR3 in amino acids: CASSYGLAENSPLHF. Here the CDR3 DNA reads TGTGCCAGCAGTTATGGACTTGCGGAAAATTCACCCCTCCACTTT.

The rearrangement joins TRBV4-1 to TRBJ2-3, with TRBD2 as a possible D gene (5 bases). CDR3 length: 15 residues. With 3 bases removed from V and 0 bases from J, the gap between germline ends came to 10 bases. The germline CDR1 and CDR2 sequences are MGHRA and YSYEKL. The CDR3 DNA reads TGCGCCAGCAGCCAGTACGCGGGTAGCACAGATACGCAGTATTTT. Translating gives CASSQYAGSTDTQYF.

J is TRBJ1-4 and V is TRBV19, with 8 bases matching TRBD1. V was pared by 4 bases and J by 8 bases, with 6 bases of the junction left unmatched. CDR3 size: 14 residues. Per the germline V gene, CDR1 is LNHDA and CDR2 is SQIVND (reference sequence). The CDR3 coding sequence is TGTGCCAGTAGTACCGGACAGGGAGTCGAAAAACTGTTTTTT. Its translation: CASSTGQGVEKLFF. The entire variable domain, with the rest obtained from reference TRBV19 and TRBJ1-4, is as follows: DGGITQSPKYLFRKEGQNVTLSCEQNLNHDAMYWYRQDPGQGLRLIYYSQIVNDFQKGDIAEGYSVSREKKESFPLTVTSAQKNPTAFYLCASSTGQGVEKLFFGSGTQLSVL.

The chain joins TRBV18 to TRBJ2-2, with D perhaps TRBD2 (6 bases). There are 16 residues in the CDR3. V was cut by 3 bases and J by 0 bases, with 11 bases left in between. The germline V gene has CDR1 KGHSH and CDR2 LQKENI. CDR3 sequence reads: CASSPSGLTNTGELFF. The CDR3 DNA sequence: TGTGCCAGCTCACCCAGCGGGCTAACGAACACCGGGGAGCTGTTTTTT. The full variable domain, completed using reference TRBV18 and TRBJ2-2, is NAGVMQNPRHLVRRRGQEARLRCSPMKGHSHVYWYRQLPEEGLKFMVYLQKENIIDESGMPKERFSAEFPKEGPSILRIQQVVRGDSAAYFCASSPSGLTNTGELFFGEGSRLTVL.

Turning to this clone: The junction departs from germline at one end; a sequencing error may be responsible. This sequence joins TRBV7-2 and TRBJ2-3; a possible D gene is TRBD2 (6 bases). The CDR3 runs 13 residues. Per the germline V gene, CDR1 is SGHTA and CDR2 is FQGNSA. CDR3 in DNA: TGTGCCAGCAGATTAAACGAGTTGGGACTTTATGTTTTT. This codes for CASRLNELGLYVF.

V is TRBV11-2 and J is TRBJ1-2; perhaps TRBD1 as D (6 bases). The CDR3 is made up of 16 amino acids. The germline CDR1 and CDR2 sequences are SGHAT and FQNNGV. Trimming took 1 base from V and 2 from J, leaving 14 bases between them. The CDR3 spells CASSLALDRRNYGYTF. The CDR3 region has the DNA TGTGCCAGCAGCTTAGCGTTAGACAGGAGGAACTATGGCTACACCTTC.

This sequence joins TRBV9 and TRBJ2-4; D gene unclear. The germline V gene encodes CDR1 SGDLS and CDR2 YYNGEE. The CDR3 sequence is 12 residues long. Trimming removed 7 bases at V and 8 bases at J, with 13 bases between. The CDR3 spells CASGQSSDIQYF. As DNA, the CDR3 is TGTGCCAGCGGGCAGTCTTCCGACATTCAGTACTTC.

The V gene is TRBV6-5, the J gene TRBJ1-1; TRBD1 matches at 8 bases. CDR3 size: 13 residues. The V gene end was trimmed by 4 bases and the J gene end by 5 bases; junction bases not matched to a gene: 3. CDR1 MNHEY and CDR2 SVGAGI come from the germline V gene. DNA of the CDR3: TGTGCCAGCAGTTCGACAGGGGTGACTGAAGCTTTCTTT. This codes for CASSSTGVTEAFF.

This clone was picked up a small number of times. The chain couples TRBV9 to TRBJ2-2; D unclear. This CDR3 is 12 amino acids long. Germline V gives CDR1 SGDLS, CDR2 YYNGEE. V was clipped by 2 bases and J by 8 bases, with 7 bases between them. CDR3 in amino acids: CASSVRWGELFF. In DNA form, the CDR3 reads TGTGCCAGCAGCGTTCGGTGGGGGGAGCTGTTTTTT.

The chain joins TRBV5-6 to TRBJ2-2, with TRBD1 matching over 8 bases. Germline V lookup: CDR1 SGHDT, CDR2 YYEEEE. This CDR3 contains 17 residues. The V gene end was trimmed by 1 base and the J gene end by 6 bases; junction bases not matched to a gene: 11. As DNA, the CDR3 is TGTGCCAGCAGCTTGATAGGTTCAGGACAGGGTTCCGGGGAGCTGTTTTTT. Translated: CASSLIGSGQGSGELFF.

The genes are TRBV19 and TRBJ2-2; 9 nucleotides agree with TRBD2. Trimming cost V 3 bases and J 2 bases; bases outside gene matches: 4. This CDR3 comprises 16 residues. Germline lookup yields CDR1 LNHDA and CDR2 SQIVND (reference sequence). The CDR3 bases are TGTGCCAGTAGTATCGGTAGCGGGGGAAACACCGGGGAGCTGTTTTTT. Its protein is CASSIGSGGNTGELFF.

CDR3 protein: CASSFGGGAVDEQFF. DNA for the CDR3: TGTGCCAGCAGCTTCGGCGGGGGGGCCGTCGATGAGCAGTTCTTC. The chain employs TRBV7-9 and TRBJ2-1, with 9 bases lining up with TRBD2. Germline-derived CDR1 and CDR2 are SEHNR and FQNEAQ (reference sequence). V dropped 3 bases and J dropped 8; count of bases not matched to a gene: 8. This CDR3 is built from 15 residues.

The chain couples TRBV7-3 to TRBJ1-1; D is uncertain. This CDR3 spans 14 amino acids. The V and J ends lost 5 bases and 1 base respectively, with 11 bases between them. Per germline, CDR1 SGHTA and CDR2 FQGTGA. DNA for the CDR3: TGTGCCAGCAGCGTATCCGGGTCGAACACTGAAGCTTTCTTT. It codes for CASSVSGSNTEAFF.

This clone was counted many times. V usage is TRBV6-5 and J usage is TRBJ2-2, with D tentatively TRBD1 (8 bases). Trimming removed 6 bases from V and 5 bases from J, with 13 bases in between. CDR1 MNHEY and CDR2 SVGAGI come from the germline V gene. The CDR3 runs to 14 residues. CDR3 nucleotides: TGTGCCAGCAGCGGACAGGGAGGGACCGGGGAGCTGTTTTTT. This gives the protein CASSGQGGTGELFF.

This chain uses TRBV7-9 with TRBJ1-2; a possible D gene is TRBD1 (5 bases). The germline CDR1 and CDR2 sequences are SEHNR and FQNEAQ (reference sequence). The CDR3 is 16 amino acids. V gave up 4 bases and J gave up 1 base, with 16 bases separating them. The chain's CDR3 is CASSSGRTLNNYGYTF. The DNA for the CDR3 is TGTGCCAGCAGCTCAGGCAGGACATTAAATAACTATGGCTACACCTTC.

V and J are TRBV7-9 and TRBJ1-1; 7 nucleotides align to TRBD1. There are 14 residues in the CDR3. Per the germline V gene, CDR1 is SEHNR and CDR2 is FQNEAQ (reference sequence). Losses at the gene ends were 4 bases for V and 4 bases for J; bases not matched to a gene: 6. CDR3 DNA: TGTGCCAGCAGCTCCTGGACAGGAATCACTGAAGCTTTCTTT. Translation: CASSSWTGITEAFF.

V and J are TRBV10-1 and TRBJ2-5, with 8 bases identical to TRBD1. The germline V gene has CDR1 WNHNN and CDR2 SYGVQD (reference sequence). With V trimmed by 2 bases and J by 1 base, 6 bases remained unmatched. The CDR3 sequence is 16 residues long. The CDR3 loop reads CASSEAMGQVQETQYF. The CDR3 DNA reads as TGCGCCAGCAGTGAGGCTATGGGACAGGTCCAAGAGACCCAGTACTTC.

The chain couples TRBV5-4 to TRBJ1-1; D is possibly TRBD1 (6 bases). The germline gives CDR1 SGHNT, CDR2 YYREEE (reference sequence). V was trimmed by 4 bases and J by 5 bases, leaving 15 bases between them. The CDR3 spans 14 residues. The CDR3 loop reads CASSHWDIRTEAFF. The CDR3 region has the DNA TGTGCCAGCAGCCATTGGGACATTCGGACTGAAGCTTTCTTT.

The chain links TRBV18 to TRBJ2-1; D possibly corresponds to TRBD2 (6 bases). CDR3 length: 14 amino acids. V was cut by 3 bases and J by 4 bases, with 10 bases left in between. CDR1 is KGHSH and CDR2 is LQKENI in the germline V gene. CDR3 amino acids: CASSPRGVYNEQFF. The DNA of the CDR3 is TGTGCCAGCTCACCCCGCGGGGTTTACAATGAGCAGTTCTTC.

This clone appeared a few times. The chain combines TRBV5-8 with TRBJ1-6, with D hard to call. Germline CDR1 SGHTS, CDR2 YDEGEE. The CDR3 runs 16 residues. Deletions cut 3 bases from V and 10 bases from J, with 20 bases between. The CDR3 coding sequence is TGTGCCAGCAGCTCGGCGGTTTACCCACTACACTCACCCCTCCACTTT. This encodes CASSSAVYPLHSPLHF.

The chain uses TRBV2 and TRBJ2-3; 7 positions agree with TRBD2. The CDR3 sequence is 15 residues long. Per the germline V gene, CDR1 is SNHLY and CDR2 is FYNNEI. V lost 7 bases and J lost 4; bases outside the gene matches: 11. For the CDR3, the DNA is TGTGCCAGCAACCGTGAAGGGACTATGGCAGATACGCAGTATTTT. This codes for CASNREGTMADTQYF.

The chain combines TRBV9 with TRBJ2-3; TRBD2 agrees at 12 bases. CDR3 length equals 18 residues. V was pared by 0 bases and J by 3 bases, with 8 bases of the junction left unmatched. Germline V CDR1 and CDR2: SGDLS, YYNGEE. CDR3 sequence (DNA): TGTGCCAGCAGCGTAGCCCTCGGACTAGCGGGGAGGACAGATACGCAGTATTTT. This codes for CASSVALGLAGRTDTQYF.

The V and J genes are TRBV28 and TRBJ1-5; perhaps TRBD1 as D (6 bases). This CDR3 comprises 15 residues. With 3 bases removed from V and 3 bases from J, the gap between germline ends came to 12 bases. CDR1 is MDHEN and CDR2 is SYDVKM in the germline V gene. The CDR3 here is CASSFPGAVNQPQHF. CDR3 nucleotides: TGTGCCAGCAGTTTCCCAGGGGCGGTCAATCAGCCCCAGCATTTT.

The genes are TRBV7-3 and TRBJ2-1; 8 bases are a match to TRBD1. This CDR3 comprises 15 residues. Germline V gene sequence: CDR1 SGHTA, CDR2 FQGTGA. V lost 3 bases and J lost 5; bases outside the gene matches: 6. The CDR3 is CASSLQTGVNNEQFF. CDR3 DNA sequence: TGTGCCAGCAGCTTGCAGACAGGGGTCAACAATGAGCAGTTCTTC.

The CDR3 reads CASSQEVAGGYEKQFF. DNA for the CDR3: TGTGCCAGCAGCCAAGAAGTAGCGGGGGGGTACGAAAAGCAGTTCTTC. The chain joins TRBV4-2 to TRBJ2-1, with 11 bases fitting TRBD2. In germline, CDR1 is LGHNA, CDR2 YNFKEQ. Trimming removed 0 bases from V and 11 bases from J; junction bases left unmatched: 9. The CDR3 totals 16 residues.

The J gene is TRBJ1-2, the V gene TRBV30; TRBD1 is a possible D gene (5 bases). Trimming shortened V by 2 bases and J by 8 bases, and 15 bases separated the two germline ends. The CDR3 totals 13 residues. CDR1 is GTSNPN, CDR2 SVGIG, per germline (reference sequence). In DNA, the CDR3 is TGTGCCTGGAGTCTGTTTGGAGGGGCCGGCTACACCTTC. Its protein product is CAWSLFGGAGYTF. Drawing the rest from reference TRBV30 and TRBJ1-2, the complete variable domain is SQTIHQWPATLVQPVGSPLSLECTVEGTSNPNLYWYRQAAGRGLQLLFYSVGIGQISSEVPQNLSASRPQDRQFILSSKKLLLSDSGFYLCAWSLFGGAGYTFGSGTRLTVV.

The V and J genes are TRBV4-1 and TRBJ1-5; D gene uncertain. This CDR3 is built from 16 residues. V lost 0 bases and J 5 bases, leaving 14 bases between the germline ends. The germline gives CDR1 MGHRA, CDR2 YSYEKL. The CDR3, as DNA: TGCGCCAGCAGCCAAGACTCCCACAGCCACTATCAGCCCCAGCATTTT. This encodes CASSQDSHSHYQPQHF.